The 11 T cell receptor beta chains below were found in one sample sequenced in a study of blood T cell repertoires in COVID-19. Method: immunoSEQ multiplex PCR; TCRdb's copy keeps in-frame clones and lacks some. The sample shows a few hundred thousand clones, around 90% of them seen only once. Sample: peripheral blood. Source of these receptors: a person aged 18-35 years with COVID-19, enrolled during active disease.

The rearrangement uses TRBV21-1 and TRBJ2-3; TRBD2 is taken as the D call from the table, unchecked against the DNA. TRBV21-1 is described as a pseudogene. This CDR3 has 16 residues. The CDR3 DNA sequence: TGTGCCAGCAGCAACGGTACGACTAGGTCCACAGATACGCAGTATTTT. It codes for CASSNGTTRSTDTQYF.

The chain has TRBV7-9 and TRBJ2-7; 11 positions agree with TRBD2. This CDR3 has 14 amino acids. Germline CDR1 reads SEHNR; CDR2 reads FQNEAQ (reference sequence). Trimming removed 1 base from V and 4 bases from J; junction bases left unmatched: 0. In DNA, the CDR3 is TGTGCCAGCAGCTTAGGACTAGCGGGATACGAGCAGTACTTC. As protein: CASSLGLAGYEQYF.

This chain links TRBV19 with TRBJ2-1; D unresolved. The CDR3 has 15 amino acids. Germline CDR1 is LNHDA and CDR2 is SQIVND (reference sequence). V was shortened by 1 base and J by 7 bases, with 14 bases between the two germline ends. CDR3 region: CASSIVGRPRNEQFF. In DNA form, the CDR3 reads TGTGCCAGTAGTATAGTTGGCAGGCCCCGGAATGAGCAGTTCTTC.

This rearrangement joins TRBV24-1 to TRBJ2-1, with unresolved D. V lost 7 bases, J lost 0 bases, and 12 bases lay in between. Looked up from germline, CDR1 is KGHDR and CDR2 is SFDVKD. The CDR3 runs 15 residues. CDR3 sequence (DNA): TGTGCCACCAGCCCGGTTGAGAGCTCCTACAATGAGCAGTTCTTC. Translating it yields CATSPVESSYNEQFF.

This clone was seen more than once but under ten times. The chain carries TRBV2 and TRBJ1-2; D remains ambiguous. Trimming took 6 bases from V and 4 from J, leaving 18 bases between them. This CDR3 comprises 15 residues. CDR1 and CDR2 from the germline V gene are SNHLY and FYNNEI. CDR3 sequence reads: CASRLDLAAGYGYTF. The CDR3 nucleotides are TGTGCCAGCAGACTCGACCTCGCGGCGGGCTATGGCTACACCTTC.

The chain couples TRBV5-1 to TRBJ2-7, with D possibly matching TRBD1 (6 bases). The V gene's germline CDR1 is SGHRS and CDR2 YFSETQ. V lost 0 bases and J lost 3, with 16 bases in between. The CDR3 length is 16 residues. The DNA of the CDR3 is TGCGCCAGCAGCTTGGCAGGGGTCGACAGATACTACGAGCAGTACTTC. Translating gives CASSLAGVDRYYEQYF.

The CDR3 sequence is CASTIGTSGSEYEQYF. The CDR3 DNA sequence: TGTGCCAGTACCATTGGGACTAGCGGGAGTGAATACGAGCAGTACTTC. This chain uses TRBV19 with TRBJ2-7, with 14 bases lining up with TRBD2. The V and J ends lost 7 bases and 4 bases, in that order; junction bases with no gene match: 9. The CDR3 loop spans 16 amino acids. Germline V gene sequence: CDR1 LNHDA, CDR2 SQIVND (reference sequence).

V and J are TRBV7-2 and TRBJ1-2; TRBD1 matches at 7 bases. The germline gives CDR1 SGHTA, CDR2 FQGNSA. This CDR3 region has 14 residues. Trimming took 0 bases from V and 7 from J; bases not matched to a gene: 5. The DNA of the CDR3 is TGTGCCAGCAGCTTAGCCCCGACAGGGTTTGGCTACACCTTC. It specifies CASSLAPTGFGYTF.

Comment on this clone: This CDR3 is also generated by other DNA sequences in the sample. This chain links TRBV3-1 (or the pseudogene TRBV3-2) with TRBJ2-7, with 11 bases identical to TRBD2. The V gene's germline CDR1 is LGHDT and CDR2 YNNKEL (reference sequence). This CDR3 comprises 16 residues. The J segment lost 3 bases and the V segment lost 0 bases, leaving 4 bases of the junction unmatched. The CDR3 DNA reads as TGTGCCAGCAGCCAAGATCTAACTAGCGGGAGCTACGAGCAGTACTTC. Amino acid sequence: CASSQDLTSGSYEQYF.

V gene TRBV6-5 combines with J gene TRBJ1-5; D unresolved. V lost 2 bases, J lost 10 bases, and 6 bases lay in between. The CDR3 totals 11 residues. Germline CDR1 MNHEY, CDR2 SVGAGI. The CDR3 DNA reads as TGTGCCAGCAGTTACCCCATCCCCCAGCATTTT. Translating gives CASSYPIPQHF.

This chain joins TRBV5-6 and TRBJ2-7; TRBD1 matches 7 bases. Germline V gene data show CDR1 as SGHDT and CDR2 as YYEEEE. Losses at the gene ends were 3 bases for V and 0 bases for J; bases not matched to a gene: 6. The CDR3 has 15 residues. CDR3 loop: CASSWGQSYSYEQYF. The CDR3 DNA is TGTGCCAGCAGCTGGGGACAGTCTTACTCCTACGAGCAGTACTTC.